Each of the 5 T cell receptor beta chains below was sequenced from the same sample in a study of T cell responses to AZD1222 COVID-19 vaccine. Produced via immunoSEQ multiplex PCR; TCRdb's table is partial and in-frame only. The repertoire includes fewer than 120,000 clones, about 87% of them detected once, and 1.6% sits in the top ten. The sequences come from peripheral blood, collected on day 0 of AZD1222 vaccination. The receptors derive from an adult in good health.

The chain joins TRBV9 to TRBJ2-2; the match to TRBD1 covers 9 bases. The germline CDR1 and CDR2 sequences are SGDLS and YYNGEE. Trimming took 0 bases from V and 4 from J; bases not matched to a gene: 4. The CDR3 spans 16 residues. As DNA, the CDR3 is TGTGCCAGCAGCGTAGTTACAGGGGGCTTCACCGGGGAGCTGTTTTTT. This codes for CASSVVTGGFTGELFF.

This chain connects TRBV5-6 to TRBJ1-6; 7 bases agree with TRBD1. Germline V CDR1 and CDR2: SGHDT, YYEEEE. This CDR3 spans 14 amino acids. V trimming: 4 bases; J trimming: 11 bases; junction bases outside the gene matches: 9. The CDR3 nucleotides are TGTGCCAGCAGCCCGACAGGGAAATCTGCACCCCTCCACTTT. It codes for CASSPTGKSAPLHF.

The gene calls are TRBV5-4 and TRBJ2-7; TRBD2 aligns across 16 bases. V lost 0 bases, J lost 5 bases, and 5 bases stayed unmatched. The CDR3 runs to 17 residues. Germline CDR1 and CDR2: SGHNT and YYREEE (reference sequence). CDR3 sequence: CASSLGIGTSGRDEQYF. CDR3 DNA sequence: TGTGCCAGCAGCTTGGGAATTGGGACTAGCGGGAGGGACGAGCAGTACTTC.

This rearrangement joins TRBV3-1 (or the pseudogene TRBV3-2) to TRBJ2-3, with D possibly being TRBD1 (6 bases). Trimming took off 6 bases at V and 1 base at J, with 17 bases between the two ends. Looked up from germline, CDR1 is LGHDT and CDR2 is YNNKEL (reference sequence). The CDR3 loop spans 16 amino acids. CDR3 sequence (DNA): TGTGCCAGCAGAAAGGGGGACACGTTTGGCACAGATACGCAGTATTTT. Translating it yields CASRKGDTFGTDTQYF.

This chain joins TRBV5-1 and TRBJ2-3; D is perhaps TRBD1 or TRBD2 (5 bases each). The CDR3 has 16 residues. CDR1 is SGHRS and CDR2 is YFSETQ in the germline V gene. Trimming stripped 4 bases from V and 5 bases from J, with 20 bases between. CDR3 nucleotides: TGCGCCAGCAGCCCCGGACTGGGGCGGTCGGGAGATACGCAGTATTTT. This encodes CASSPGLGRSGDTQYF.